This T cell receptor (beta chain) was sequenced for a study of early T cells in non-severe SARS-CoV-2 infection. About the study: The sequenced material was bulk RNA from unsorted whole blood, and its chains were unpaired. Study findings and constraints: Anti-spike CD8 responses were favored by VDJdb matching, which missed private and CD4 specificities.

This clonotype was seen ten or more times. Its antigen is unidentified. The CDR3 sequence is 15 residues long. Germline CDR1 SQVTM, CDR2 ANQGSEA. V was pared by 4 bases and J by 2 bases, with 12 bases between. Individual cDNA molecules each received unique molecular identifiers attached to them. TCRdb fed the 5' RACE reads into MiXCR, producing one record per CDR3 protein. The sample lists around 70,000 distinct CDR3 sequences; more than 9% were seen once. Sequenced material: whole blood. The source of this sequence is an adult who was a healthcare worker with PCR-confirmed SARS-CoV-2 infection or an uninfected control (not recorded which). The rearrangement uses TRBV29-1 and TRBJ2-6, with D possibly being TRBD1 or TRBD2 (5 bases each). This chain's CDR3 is CSVVGEGTGANVLTF. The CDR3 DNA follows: TGCAGCGTTGTGGGGGAAGGAACTGGGGCCAACGTCCTGACTTTC.